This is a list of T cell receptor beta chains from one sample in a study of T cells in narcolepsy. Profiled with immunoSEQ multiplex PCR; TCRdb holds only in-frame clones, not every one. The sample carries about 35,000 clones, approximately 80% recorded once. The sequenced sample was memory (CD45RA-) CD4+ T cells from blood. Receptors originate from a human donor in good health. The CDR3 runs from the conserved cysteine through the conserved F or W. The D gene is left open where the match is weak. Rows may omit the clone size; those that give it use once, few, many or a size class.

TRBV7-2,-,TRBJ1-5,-,CASSLRSDNSNQPQHF,TGTGCCAGCAGCTTGAGGTCGGACAATAGCAATCAGCCCCAGCATTTT
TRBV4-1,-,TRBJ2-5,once,CASSQGLLRGGETQYF,TGCGCCAGCAGCCAAGGTCTCCTCAGAGGGGGAGAGACCCAGTACTTC
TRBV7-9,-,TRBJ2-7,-,CASSPRGYEQYF,TGTGCCAGCAGCCCGCGGGGCTACGAGCAGTACTTC
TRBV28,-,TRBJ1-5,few,CASSSRQPQHF,TGTGCCAGCAGTTCTCGACAGCCCCAGCATTTT
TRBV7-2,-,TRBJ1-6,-,CASSPGRHNSPLHF,TGTGCCAGCAGCCCGGGACGTCATAATTCACCCCTCCACTTT
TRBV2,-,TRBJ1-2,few,CASSEGGLGGYTF,TGTGCCAGCAGTGAGGGAGGGCTGGGAGGCTACACCTTC
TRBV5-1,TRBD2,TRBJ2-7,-,CASSLVAGAHEQYF,TGCGCCAGCAGCTTAGTAGCGGGAGCCCACGAGCAGTACTTC
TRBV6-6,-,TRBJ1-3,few,CASSLGYGLNTIYF,TGTGCCAGCAGCCTCGGGTACGGACTCAACACCATATATTTT
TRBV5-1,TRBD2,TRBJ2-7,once,CASSLGGLAAEQYF,TGCGCCAGCAGCTTGGGGGGACTAGCGGCCGAGCAGTACTTC
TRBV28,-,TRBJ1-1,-,CASSLGGFDTEAFF,TGTGCCAGCAGTTTAGGGGGCTTTGACACTGAAGCTTTCTTT
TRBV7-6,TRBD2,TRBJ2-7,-,CASSWRIAGGPYEQYF,TGTGCCAGCAGTTGGAGGATAGCGGGGGGCCCCTACGAGCAGTACTTC
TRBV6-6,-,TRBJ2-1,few,CASSYSEFIEQFF,TGTGCCAGCAGTTACTCCGAATTTATTGAGCAGTTCTTC
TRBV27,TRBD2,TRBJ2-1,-,CASSYLAGAYNEQFF,TGTGCCAGCAGTTACCTAGCGGGGGCCTACAATGAGCAGTTCTTC
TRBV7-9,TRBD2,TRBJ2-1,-,CASSLREGGRWGEQFF,TGTGCCAGCAGCTTACGAGAGGGAGGGCGGTGGGGTGAGCAGTTCTTC
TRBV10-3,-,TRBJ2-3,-,CAIAQAPSTDTQYF,TGTGCCATCGCGCAGGCGCCTAGCACAGATACGCAGTATTTT
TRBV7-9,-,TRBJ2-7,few,CASSQGGGRAYEQYF,TGTGCCAGCAGCCAGGGGGGCGGGAGAGCCTACGAGCAGTACTTC
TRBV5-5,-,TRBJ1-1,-,CASSLVRGGIVTEAFF,TGTGCCAGCAGCTTGGTCAGGGGTGGCATAGTAACTGAAGCTTTCTTT
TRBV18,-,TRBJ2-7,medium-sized,CASSTSGGGIEQYF,TGTGCCAGCTCAACCAGCGGTGGGGGTATCGAGCAGTACTTC
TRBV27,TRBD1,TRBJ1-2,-,CASSFGDRETYGYTF,TGTGCCAGCAGTTTTGGGGACAGGGAAACCTATGGCTACACCTTC
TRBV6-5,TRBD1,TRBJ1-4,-,CASSYSGDRGEKLFF,TGTGCCAGCAGTTACTCGGGGGACAGGGGTGAAAAACTGTTTTTT
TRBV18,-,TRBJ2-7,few,CASSPSWDEQYF,TGTGCCAGCTCACCCTCCTGGGACGAGCAGTACTTC
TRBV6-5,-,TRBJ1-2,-,CASRPLTGFDGYTF,TGTGCCAGCAGACCCCTAACAGGGTTTGATGGCTACACCTTC
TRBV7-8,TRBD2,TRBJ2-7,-,CASSLGAGGPFEQYF,TGTGCCAGCAGCTTAGGGGCGGGAGGGCCGTTCGAGCAGTACTTC
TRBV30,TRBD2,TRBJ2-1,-,CAWSIGSSGSNEQFF,TGTGCCTGGAGTATAGGGTCTAGCGGGAGCAATGAGCAGTTCTTC
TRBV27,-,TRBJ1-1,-,CARLPLRLLGGGGDMNTEAFF,TGTGCCAGGCTCCCGTTGAGGCTACTAGGGGGAGGGGGAGACATGAACACTGAAGCTTTCTTT
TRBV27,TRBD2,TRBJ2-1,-,CASSGGRAYNEQFF,TGTGCCAGCAGTGGCGGGAGGGCCTACAATGAGCAGTTCTTC
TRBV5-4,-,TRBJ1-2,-,CASSLRGSGDYGYTF,TGTGCCAGCAGCCTCAGGGGATCTGGGGACTATGGCTACACCTTC
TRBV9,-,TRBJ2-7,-,CASSASPSVHYEQYF,TGTGCCAGCAGCGCCTCTCCTAGCGTGCACTACGAGCAGTACTTC
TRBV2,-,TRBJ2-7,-,CASTGQRAGEQYF,TGTGCCAGCACGGGACAGCGTGCGGGGGAGCAGTACTTC
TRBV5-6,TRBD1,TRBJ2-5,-,CASSTDRGGGETQYF,TGTGCCAGCAGTACGGACAGGGGAGGAGGAGAGACCCAGTACTTC
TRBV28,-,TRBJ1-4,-,CASSLVGQNEKLFF,TGTGCCAGCAGTTTGGTAGGGCAGAATGAAAAACTGTTTTTT
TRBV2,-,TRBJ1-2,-,CASRKDAQPHYGYTF,TGTGCCAGCAGGAAGGATGCACAGCCCCACTATGGCTACACCTTC
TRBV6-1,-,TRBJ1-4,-,CASSALQRRANEKLFF,TGTGCCAGCAGTGCCTTACAACGACGTGCTAATGAAAAACTGTTTTTT
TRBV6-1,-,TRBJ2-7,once,CAVRPPTYEQYF,TGTGCCGTTCGACCCCCCACCTACGAGCAGTACTTC
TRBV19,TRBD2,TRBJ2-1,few,CASSIQGSGGVGQFF,TGTGCCAGTAGTATACAGGGTAGCGGGGGGGTCGGGCAGTTCTTC
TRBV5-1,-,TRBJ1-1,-,CASSLGADGLEAFF,TGCGCCAGCAGCTTGGGGGCAGATGGACTTGAAGCTTTCTTT
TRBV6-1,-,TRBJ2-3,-,CASSSGGYSTDTQYF,TGTGCCAGCAGTTCTGGAGGGTACAGCACAGATACGCAGTATTTT
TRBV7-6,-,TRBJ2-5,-,CASSFGRTTETQYF,TGTGCCAGCAGCTTTGGGAGGACAACAGAGACCCAGTACTTC
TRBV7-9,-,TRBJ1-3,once,CAGQRSSGNTIYF,TGTGCCGGCCAGAGGAGCTCTGGAAACACCATATATTTT
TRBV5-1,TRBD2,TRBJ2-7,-,CASSLRASGEQYF,TGCGCCAGCAGCTTGAGGGCTAGCGGTGAGCAGTACTTC
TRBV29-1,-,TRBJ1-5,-,CSVGDTGQPQHF,TGCAGCGTTGGAGACACGGGTCAGCCCCAGCATTTT
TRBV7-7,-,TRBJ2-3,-,CASSFTLADTQYF,TGTGCCAGCAGCTTCACCTTAGCGGATACGCAGTATTTT
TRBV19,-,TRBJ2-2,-,CASSQGFANTGELFF,TGTGCCAGTAGCCAGGGGTTCGCGAACACCGGGGAGCTGTTTTTT
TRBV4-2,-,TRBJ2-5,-,CASSQEWLQETQYF,TGTGCCAGCAGCCAAGAATGGCTTCAAGAGACCCAGTACTTC
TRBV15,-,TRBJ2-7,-,CATSTGTAIEQYF,TGTGCCACCAGCACGGGAACAGCCATCGAGCAGTACTTC
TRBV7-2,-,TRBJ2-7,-,CASSLAAGVHEQYF,TGTGCCAGCAGCTTAGCGGCAGGGGTCCACGAGCAGTACTTC
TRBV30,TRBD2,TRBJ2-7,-,CAWKRERSGAFYEQYF,TGTGCCTGGAAAAGGGAAAGGAGCGGGGCCTTCTACGAGCAGTACTTC
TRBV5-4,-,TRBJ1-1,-,CASSLNTEAFF,TGTGCCAGCAGCTTGAACACTGAAGCTTTCTTT
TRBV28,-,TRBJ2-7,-,CAVEGGNSYEQYF,TGTGCCGTTGAGGGCGGGAACTCCTACGAGCAGTACTTC
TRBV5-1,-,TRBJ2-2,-,CASSAPLLTNTGELFF,TGCGCCAGCAGCGCCCCGTTATTAACAAACACCGGGGAGCTGTTTTTT
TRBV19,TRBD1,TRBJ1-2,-,CAGRQGNLGYTF,TGTGCCGGGCGACAGGGAAATCTTGGCTACACCTTC
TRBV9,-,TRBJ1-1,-,CASSAGAGQGYTEAFF,TGTGCCAGCAGCGCGGGAGCGGGGCAGGGGTACACTGAAGCTTTCTTT
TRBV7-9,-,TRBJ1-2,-,CASSSFAGDYGYTF,TGTGCCAGCAGCTCTTTTGCAGGGGACTATGGCTACACCTTC
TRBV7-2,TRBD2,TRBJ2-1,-,CASSLVPGTSGRGNEQFF,TGTGCCAGCAGCTTGGTACCCGGGACTAGCGGGAGGGGTAATGAGCAGTTCTTC
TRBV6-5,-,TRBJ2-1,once,CASRDTGRQFF,TGTGCCAGCAGAGACACGGGCCGGCAGTTCTTC
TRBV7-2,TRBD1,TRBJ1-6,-,CASSLGDRGRSPLHF,TGTGCCAGCAGCTTAGGGGACAGGGGTCGCTCACCCCTCCACTTT
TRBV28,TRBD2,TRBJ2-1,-,CASIRGTSGYNEQFF,TGTGCCAGCATCCGTGGGACTAGCGGTTACAATGAGCAGTTCTTC